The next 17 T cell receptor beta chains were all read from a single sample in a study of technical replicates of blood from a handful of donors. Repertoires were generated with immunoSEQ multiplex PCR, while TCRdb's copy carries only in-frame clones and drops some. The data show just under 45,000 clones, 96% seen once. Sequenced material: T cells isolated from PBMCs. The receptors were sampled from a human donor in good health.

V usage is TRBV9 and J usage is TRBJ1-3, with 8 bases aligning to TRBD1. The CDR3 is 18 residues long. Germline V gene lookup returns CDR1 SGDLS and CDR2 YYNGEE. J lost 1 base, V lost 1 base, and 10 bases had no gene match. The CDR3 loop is CASSVNRGKVGSGNTIYF. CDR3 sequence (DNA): TGTGCCAGCAGCGTAAACAGGGGGAAGGTCGGATCTGGAAACACCATATATTTT.

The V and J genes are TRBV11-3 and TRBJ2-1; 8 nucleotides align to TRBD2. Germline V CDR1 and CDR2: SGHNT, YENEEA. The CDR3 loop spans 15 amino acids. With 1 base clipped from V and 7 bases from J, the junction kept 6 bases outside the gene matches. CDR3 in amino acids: CASSLVLAEGNEQFF. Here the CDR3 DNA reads TGTGCCAGCAGCTTAGTACTAGCGGAGGGGAATGAGCAGTTCTTC.

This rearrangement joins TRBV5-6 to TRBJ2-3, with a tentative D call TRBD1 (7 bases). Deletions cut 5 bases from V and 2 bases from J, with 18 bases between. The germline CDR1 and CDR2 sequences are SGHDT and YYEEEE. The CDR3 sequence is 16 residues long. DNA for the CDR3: TGTGCCAGCAGTCCCCAACCAGGGGGGCTCACAGATACGCAGTATTTT. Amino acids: CASSPQPGGLTDTQYF.

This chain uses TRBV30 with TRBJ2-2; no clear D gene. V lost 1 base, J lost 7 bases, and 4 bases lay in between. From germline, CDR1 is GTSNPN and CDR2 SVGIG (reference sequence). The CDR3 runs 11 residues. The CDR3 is CAWSDYGELFF. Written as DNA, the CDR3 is TGTGCCTGGAGTGATTACGGGGAGCTGTTTTTT.

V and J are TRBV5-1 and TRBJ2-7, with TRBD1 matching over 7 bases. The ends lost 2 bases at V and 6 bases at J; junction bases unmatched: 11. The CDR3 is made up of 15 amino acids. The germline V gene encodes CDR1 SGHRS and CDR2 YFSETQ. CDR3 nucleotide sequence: TGCGCCAGCAGCTTCGGTTCAGGGGGTTCGGTCGAGCAGTACTTC. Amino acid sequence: CASSFGSGGSVEQYF.

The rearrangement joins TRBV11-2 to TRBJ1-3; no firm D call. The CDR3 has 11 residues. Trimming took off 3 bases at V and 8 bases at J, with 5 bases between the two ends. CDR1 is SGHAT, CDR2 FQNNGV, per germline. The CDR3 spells CASSFIDTIYF. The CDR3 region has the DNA TGTGCCAGCAGCTTTATAGACACCATATATTTT.

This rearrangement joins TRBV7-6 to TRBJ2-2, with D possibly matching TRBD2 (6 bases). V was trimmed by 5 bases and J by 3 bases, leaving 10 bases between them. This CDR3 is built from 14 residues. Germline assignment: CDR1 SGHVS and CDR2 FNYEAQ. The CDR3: CASSLSGYTGELFF. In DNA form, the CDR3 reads TGTGCCAGCAGCCTTAGCGGCTACACCGGGGAGCTGTTTTTT. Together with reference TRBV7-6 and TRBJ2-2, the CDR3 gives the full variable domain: GAGVSQSPRYKVTKRGQDVALRCDPISGHVSLYWYRQALGQGPEFLTYFNYEAQQDKSGLPNDRFSAERPEGSISTLTIQRTEQRDSAMYRCASSLSGYTGELFFGEGSRLTVL.

Here the CDR3 reads CASSVDTGGNGYTF. The CDR3 DNA follows: TGTGCCAGCAGCGTAGATACAGGGGGAAATGGCTACACCTTC. The rearrangement links TRBV9 to TRBJ1-2; 8 positions match TRBD1. Trimming took 0 bases from V and 6 from J; bases not matched to a gene: 4. Germline values: CDR1 SGDLS, CDR2 YYNGEE. The CDR3 is 14 amino acids. Full variable domain (rest looked up from reference TRBV9 and TRBJ1-2): DSGVTQTPKHLITATGQRVTLRCSPRSGDLSVYWYQQSLDQGLQFLIQYYNGEERAKGNILERFSAQQFPDLHSELNLSSLELGDSALYFCASSVDTGGNGYTFGSGTRLTVV.

In nucleotides, the CDR3 is TGTGCCAGTAGTTCCCGGACTAGCGGGAGGGACGAGCAGTACTTC. Its translation: CASSSRTSGRDEQYF. The chain recombines TRBV19 with TRBJ2-7, with 15 bases lining up with TRBD2. V was pared by 5 bases and J by 5 bases, with 4 bases of the junction left unmatched. Germline loops: CDR1 LNHDA, CDR2 SQIVND (reference sequence). The CDR3 loop spans 15 amino acids.

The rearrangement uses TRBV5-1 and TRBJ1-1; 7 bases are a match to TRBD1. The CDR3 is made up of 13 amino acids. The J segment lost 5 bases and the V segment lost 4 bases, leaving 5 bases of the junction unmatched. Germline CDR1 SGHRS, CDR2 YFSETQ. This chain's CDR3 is CASSLGQATEAFF. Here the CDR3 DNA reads TGCGCCAGCAGCCTCGGACAGGCTACTGAAGCTTTCTTT.

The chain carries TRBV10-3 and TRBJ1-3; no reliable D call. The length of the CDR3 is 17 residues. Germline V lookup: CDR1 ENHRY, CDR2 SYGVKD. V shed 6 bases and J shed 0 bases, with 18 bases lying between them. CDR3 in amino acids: CAIREPISLSSGNTIYF. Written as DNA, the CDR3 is TGTGCCATCAGGGAGCCTATCTCCCTTAGCTCTGGAAACACCATATATTTT.

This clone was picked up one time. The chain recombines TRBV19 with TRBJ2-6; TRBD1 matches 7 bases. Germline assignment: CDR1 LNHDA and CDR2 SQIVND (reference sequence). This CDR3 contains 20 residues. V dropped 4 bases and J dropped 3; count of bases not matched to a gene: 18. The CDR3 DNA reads TGTGCCAGTAGTACTCCTAGGGACAGCCGGTATGGGTATGGGGCCAACGTCCTGACTTTC. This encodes CASSTPRDSRYGYGANVLTF. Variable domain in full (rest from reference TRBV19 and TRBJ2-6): DGGITQSPKYLFRKEGQNVTLSCEQNLNHDAMYWYRQDPGQGLRLIYYSQIVNDFQKGDIAEGYSVSREKKESFPLTVTSAQKNPTAFYLCASSTPRDSRYGYGANVLTFGAGSRLTVL.

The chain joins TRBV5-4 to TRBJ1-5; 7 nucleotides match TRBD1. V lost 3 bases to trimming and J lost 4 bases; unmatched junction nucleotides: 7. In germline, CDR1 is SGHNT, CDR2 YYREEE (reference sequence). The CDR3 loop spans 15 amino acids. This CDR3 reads CASSSSLGQNQPQHF. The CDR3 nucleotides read TGTGCCAGCAGCTCAAGCCTGGGACAGAATCAGCCCCAGCATTTT.

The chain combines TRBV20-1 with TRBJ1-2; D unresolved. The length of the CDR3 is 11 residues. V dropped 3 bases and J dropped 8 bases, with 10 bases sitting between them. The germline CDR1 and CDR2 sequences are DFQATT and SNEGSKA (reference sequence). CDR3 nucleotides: TGCAGTGCTAGTGGGCGTGACGGCTACACCTTC. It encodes CSASGRDGYTF.

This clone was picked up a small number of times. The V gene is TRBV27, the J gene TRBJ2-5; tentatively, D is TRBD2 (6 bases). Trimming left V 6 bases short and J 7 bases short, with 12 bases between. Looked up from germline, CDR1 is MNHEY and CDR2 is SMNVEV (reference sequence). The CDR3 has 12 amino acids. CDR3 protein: CASREGLGTQYF. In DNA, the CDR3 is TGTGCCAGCAGGGAGGGCCTCGGGACCCAGTACTTC.

The CDR3 loop is CSVSRATEAFF. The CDR3, as DNA: TGCAGCGTTTCCCGAGCCACTGAAGCTTTCTTT. The V gene is TRBV29-1, the J gene TRBJ1-1; D unclear. The CDR3 loop spans 11 amino acids. V was cut by 5 bases and J by 4 bases, with 8 bases left in between. Germline V lookup: CDR1 SQVTM, CDR2 ANQGSEA.

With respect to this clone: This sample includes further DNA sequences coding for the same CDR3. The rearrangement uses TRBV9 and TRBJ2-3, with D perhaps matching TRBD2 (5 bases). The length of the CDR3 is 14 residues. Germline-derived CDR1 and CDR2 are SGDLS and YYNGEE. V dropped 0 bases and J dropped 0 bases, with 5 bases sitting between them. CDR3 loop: CASSVGGSTDTQYF. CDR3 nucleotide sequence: TGTGCCAGCAGCGTAGGCGGGAGCACAGATACGCAGTATTTT.